This T cell receptor (beta chain) was recovered during a study of OX40 agonist ivuxolimab in advanced cancers. Study at large: At 65% to 90% male, the cohort had a mean age of around 56 years, ranging from roughly 20 to 80.

Patients were ineligible given autoimmune disease history or systemic immunosuppression. About this clone itself: The antigen remains unidentified.

Deletions cut 5 bases from V and 3 bases from J, with 8 bases between. This CDR3 region has 11 residues. In germline, CDR1 is DFQATT, CDR2 SNEGSKA (reference sequence). Findings and limits, study-wide: With doses of 0.1 to 3.0 mg/kg, CD4+ and CD8+ blood T cells had undergone clonal expansion by week 6.

Generated by immunoSEQ multiplex PCR, the TCRdb table keeps only in-frame clones and is missing some. The sample records about 37,000 clones, approximately 87% being singletons. The sequencing used CD4+ or CD8+ T cells sorted from blood, collected in a trial of the OX40 agonist ivuxolimab. The chain joins TRBV20-1 to TRBJ2-7; unclear D gene. The source of this sequence is an adult with an advanced solid tumor such as melanoma, head and neck, liver or kidney cancer. The CDR3 DNA follows: TGCAGTGCTTTAAAAGACTACGAGCAGTACTTC. Its protein product is CSALKDYEQYF.